A selection of T cell receptor beta chains follows, all from one sample in a study of blood T cell repertoires in COVID-19. Data came from immunoSEQ multiplex PCR; TCRdb stores just in-frame clones and leaves some out. The table has about 480,000 clones, 88% seen once. What was sequenced was peripheral blood. The origin of the receptors is a woman aged 45 to 65 with COVID-19, enrolled during active disease. Both conserved end residues are part of each CDR3. A D gene is named only where the DNA matches it firmly. Expanded clones get a size class; other rows say once, few or many, or leave the size out.

clone size: NA
J gene: TRBJ2-3
D gene: NA
V gene: TRBV9
CDR3 DNA: TGTGCCAGCAGCGTAGGGGCAGGTGACACAGATACGCAGTATTTT
CDR3 protein: CASSVGAGDTDTQYF

clone size: once
J gene: TRBJ2-6
D gene: NA
V gene: TRBV19
CDR3 DNA: TGTGCCAGTAGCCTCGGGGTGGCTGGGGCCAACGTCCTGACTTTC
CDR3 protein: CASSLGVAGANVLTF

clone size: NA
J gene: TRBJ2-5
D gene: TRBD1
V gene: TRBV29-1
CDR3 DNA: TGCAGCGCAGAAACAGGGGGCGCCGCCGAGACCCAGTACTTC
CDR3 protein: CSAETGGAAETQYF

clone size: NA
J gene: TRBJ2-2
D gene: TRBD1
V gene: TRBV3-1/TRBV3-2
CDR3 DNA: TGTGCCAGCAGGAGGGGGCCGAACACCGGGGAGCTGTTTTTT
CDR3 protein: CASRRGPNTGELFF

clone size: NA
J gene: TRBJ2-7
D gene: NA
V gene: TRBV2
CDR3 DNA: TGTGCCAGCAGTGAATTGTTGGGGAGCTACGAGCAGTACTTC
CDR3 protein: CASSELLGSYEQYF

clone size: NA
J gene: TRBJ2-1
D gene: TRBD1
V gene: TRBV10-2
CDR3 DNA: TGCGCCAGCCACGGACAGGGGGCTAAGAATGAGCAGTTCTTC
CDR3 protein: CASHGQGAKNEQFF

clone size: NA
J gene: TRBJ1-3
D gene: TRBD1
V gene: TRBV5-1
CDR3 DNA: TGCGCCAGCAGTTTTGCCGGGACAGGGATTGGGTCTGGAAACACCATATATTTT
CDR3 protein: CASSFAGTGIGSGNTIYF

clone size: NA
J gene: TRBJ1-1
D gene: TRBD1
V gene: TRBV6-5
CDR3 DNA: TGTGCCAGCAGTTACGGGGGACAGGGCACTGAAGCTTTCTTT
CDR3 protein: CASSYGGQGTEAFF

clone size: few
J gene: TRBJ2-3
D gene: NA
V gene: TRBV7-2
CDR3 DNA: TGTGCCAGCAGCTTCCGACTCCTTATAAGCACAGATACGCAGTATTTT
CDR3 protein: CASSFRLLISTDTQYF

clone size: NA
J gene: TRBJ1-1
D gene: NA
V gene: TRBV7-6
CDR3 DNA: TGTGCCAGCAGCTTAGGGGCAGGGGAAAACACTGAAGCTTTCTTT
CDR3 protein: CASSLGAGENTEAFF

clone size: NA
J gene: TRBJ2-1
D gene: NA
V gene: TRBV19
CDR3 DNA: TGTGCCAGTAGTAGACCTAAGGGGGAGCAGTTCTTC
CDR3 protein: CASSRPKGEQFF

clone size: NA
J gene: TRBJ2-3
D gene: TRBD2
V gene: TRBV5-5
CDR3 DNA: TGTGCCAGCAGTCCGACTAGCGGGTGGGGAGATACGCAGTATTTT
CDR3 protein: CASSPTSGWGDTQYF

clone size: NA
J gene: TRBJ2-1
D gene: NA
V gene: TRBV5-4
CDR3 DNA: TGTGCCAGCAGCTTGACTAAGTCTCACTACAATGAGCAGTTCTTC
CDR3 protein: CASSLTKSHYNEQFF

clone size: NA
J gene: TRBJ2-4
D gene: NA
V gene: TRBV9
CDR3 DNA: TGTGCCAGCAGCGGAGACAGAATCGGCTATCAAAACATTCAGTACTTC
CDR3 protein: CASSGDRIGYQNIQYF

clone size: NA
J gene: TRBJ2-7
D gene: TRBD1
V gene: TRBV11-2
CDR3 DNA: TGTGCCAGCAGCCGGGCGGGTGGGACAGGGGTATACGAGCAGTACTTC
CDR3 protein: CASSRAGGTGVYEQYF

clone size: NA
J gene: TRBJ1-3
D gene: NA
V gene: TRBV7-9
CDR3 DNA: TGTGCCAGCAGCCCAACTGGAAACACCATATATTTT
CDR3 protein: CASSPTGNTIYF

clone size: NA
J gene: TRBJ2-7
D gene: TRBD1
V gene: TRBV30
CDR3 DNA: TGTGCCTGGAGTGACCCCCGGGACAGGGGCCTCTACGAGCAGTACTTC
CDR3 protein: CAWSDPRDRGLYEQYF

clone size: NA
J gene: TRBJ2-3
D gene: TRBD1
V gene: TRBV2
CDR3 DNA: TGTGCCAGCACATGGGACAGGGGGACCGCAGATACGCAGTATTTT
CDR3 protein: CASTWDRGTADTQYF

clone size: NA
J gene: TRBJ2-6
D gene: TRBD1
V gene: TRBV19
CDR3 DNA: TGTGCCAGTGACAGGGGGAGAGGGGCCAACGTCCTGACTTTC
CDR3 protein: CASDRGRGANVLTF

clone size: NA
J gene: TRBJ1-2
D gene: NA
V gene: TRBV19
CDR3 DNA: TGTGCCAGTAAGGCCGGGTCCTATGGCTACACCTTC
CDR3 protein: CASKAGSYGYTF

clone size: NA
J gene: TRBJ2-1
D gene: TRBD1
V gene: TRBV5-8
CDR3 DNA: TGTGCCAGCAGTCCTGGGACAGGGTACAATGAGCAGTTCTTC
CDR3 protein: CASSPGTGYNEQFF

clone size: NA
J gene: TRBJ1-1
D gene: NA
V gene: TRBV5-1
CDR3 DNA: TGCGCCAGCAGCTTGGCTCCCGTTGGACAGAGCCTATTCACTGAAGCTTTCTTT
CDR3 protein: CASSLAPVGQSLFTEAFF